The rows below give T cell receptor beta chains drawn from one sample of a study of T cells expressing NK-cell markers. TCRdb reworked the 5' RACE reads into one entry per CDR3 protein, no DNA. Seen in this sample are 120,000 to 150,000 distinct CDR3 sequences; the ten most common clones hold less than 15%. Input material: blood T cells: a sorted CD56 or NKG2C T cell subset, CD4+ or CD8+ T cells, or bulk PBMC T cells (not recorded which). Receptor source: a young man in good health. CDR3s include the opening cysteine and the closing phenylalanine or tryptophan.

J	V	CDR3
TRBJ2-2	TRBV3-1	CASSQGPGQGVPGELFF
TRBJ2-1	TRBV5-5	CASSLDGEPPKSYNEQFF
TRBJ2-2	TRBV4-3	CASSGGEGNTGELFF
TRBJ2-3	TRBV25-1	CASSELAGVIVPTDTQYF
TRBJ1-5	TRBV20-1	CSAIKEAGTLNQPQHF
TRBJ2-3	TRBV6-5	CASSYDLVSDTQYF
TRBJ2-1	TRBV5-1	CASSLELAGDNEQFF
TRBJ2-7	TRBV4-1	CASSQAGDGGTEQYF
TRBJ2-1	TRBV12-3/TRBV12-4	CASSLGAPLEEQFF
TRBJ1-2	TRBV10-2	CASTELGSGYTF
TRBJ2-7	TRBV7-9	CASSPRAGLYEQYF
TRBJ1-3	TRBV27	CASRAGGSGNTIYF
TRBJ2-5	TRBV29-1	CSVEDIAKREGRETQYF
TRBJ2-2	TRBV11-2	CASSLVVGAGFGELFF
TRBJ2-4	TRBV3-1	CASSQMVEGHQENIQYF